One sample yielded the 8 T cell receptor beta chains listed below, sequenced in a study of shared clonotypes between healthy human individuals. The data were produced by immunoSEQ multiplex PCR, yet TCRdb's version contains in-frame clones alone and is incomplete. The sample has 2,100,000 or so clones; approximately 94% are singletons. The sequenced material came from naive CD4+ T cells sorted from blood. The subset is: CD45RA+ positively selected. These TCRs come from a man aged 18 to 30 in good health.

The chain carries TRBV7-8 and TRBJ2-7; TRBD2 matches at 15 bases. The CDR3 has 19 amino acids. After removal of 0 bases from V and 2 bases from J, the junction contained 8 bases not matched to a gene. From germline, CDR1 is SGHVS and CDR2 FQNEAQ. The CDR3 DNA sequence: TGTGCCAGCAGCTTAGCGCGGGGGACTAGCGGGAGGCCTACCTACGAGCAGTACTTC. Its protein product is CASSLARGTSGRPTYEQYF.

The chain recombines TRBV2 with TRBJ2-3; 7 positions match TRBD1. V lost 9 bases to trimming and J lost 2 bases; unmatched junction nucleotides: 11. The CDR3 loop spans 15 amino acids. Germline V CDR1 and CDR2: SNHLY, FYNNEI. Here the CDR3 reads CASSKEQGSTDTQYF. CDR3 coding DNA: TGTGCCAGTTCGAAAGAACAGGGGTCCACAGATACGCAGTATTTT.

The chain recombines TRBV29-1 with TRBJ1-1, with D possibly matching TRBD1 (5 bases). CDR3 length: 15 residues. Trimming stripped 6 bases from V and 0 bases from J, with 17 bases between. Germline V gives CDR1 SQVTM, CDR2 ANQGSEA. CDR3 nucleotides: TGCAGCGTGGGCCGGGGCTTGTTAGTGAACACTGAAGCTTTCTTT. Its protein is CSVGRGLLVNTEAFF. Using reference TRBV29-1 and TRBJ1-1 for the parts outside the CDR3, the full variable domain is SAVISQKPSRDICQRGTSLTIQCQVDSQVTMMFWYRQQPGQSLTLIATANQGSEATYESGFVIDKFPISRPNLTFSTLTVSNMSPEDSSIYLCSVGRGLLVNTEAFFGQGTRLTVV.

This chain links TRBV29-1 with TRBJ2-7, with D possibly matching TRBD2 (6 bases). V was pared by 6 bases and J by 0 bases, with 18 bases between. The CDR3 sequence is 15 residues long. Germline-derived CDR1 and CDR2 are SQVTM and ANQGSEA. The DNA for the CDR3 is TGCAGCGTCGGAGCCGGGACTGGCAACTCCTACGAGCAGTACTTC. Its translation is CSVGAGTGNSYEQYF.

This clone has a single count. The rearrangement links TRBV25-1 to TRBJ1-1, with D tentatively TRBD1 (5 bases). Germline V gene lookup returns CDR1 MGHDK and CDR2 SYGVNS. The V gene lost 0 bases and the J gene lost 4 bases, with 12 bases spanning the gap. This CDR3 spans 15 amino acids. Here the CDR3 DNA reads TGTGCCAGCAGTGAATATGCGGGTGGGGGCACTGAAGCTTTCTTT. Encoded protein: CASSEYAGGGTEAFF.

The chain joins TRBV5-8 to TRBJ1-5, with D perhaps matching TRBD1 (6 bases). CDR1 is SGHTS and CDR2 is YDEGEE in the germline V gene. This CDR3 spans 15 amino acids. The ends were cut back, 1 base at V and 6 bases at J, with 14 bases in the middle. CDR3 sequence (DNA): TGTGCCAGCAGCTTGTCGCAGGGGATCACTCAGCCCCAGCATTTT. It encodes CASSLSQGITQPQHF.

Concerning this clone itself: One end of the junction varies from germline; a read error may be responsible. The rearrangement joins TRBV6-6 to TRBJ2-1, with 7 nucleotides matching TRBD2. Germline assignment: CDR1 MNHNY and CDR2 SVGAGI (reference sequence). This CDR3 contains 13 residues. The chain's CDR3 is CASRQSLLGGILF. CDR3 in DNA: TGTGCCAGCAGGCAGTCTTTGCTCGGGGGGATTCTCTTC.

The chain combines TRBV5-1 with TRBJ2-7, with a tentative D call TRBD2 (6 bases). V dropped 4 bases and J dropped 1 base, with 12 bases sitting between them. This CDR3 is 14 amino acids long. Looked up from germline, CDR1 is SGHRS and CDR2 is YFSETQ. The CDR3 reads CASSLWGVSYEQYF. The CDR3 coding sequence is TGCGCCAGCAGCCTGTGGGGGGTGTCCTACGAGCAGTACTTC.